This TCR beta chain was captured in a study of blood T cells in healthy people across ages (dated by TCRdb to 2014 to 2015). General notes on the study: In model experiments, roughly one uniquely barcoded TCR beta cDNA molecule per two T cells was captured by template switching. The study measured age-related changes in TCR beta repertoire diversity using deep sequencing normalized with unique cDNA molecular identifiers. The donors were divided into four age groups: young (average about 15 years), middle-aged (about 40), aged (about 61) and long-lived (82). To avoid experimental bias, donors of different ages were randomly spread across the sequencing lanes. Using the same blood draw, the study looked at two additional independent replicas of 1 million unique cDNA reads for two donors, one aged 18 to 30 and the other aged 80 or older.

The donors were roughly 40 Caucasian individuals from Russia, aged roughly 6 to 100 years, who were systemically healthy. Ten milliliters of peripheral blood were drawn from each donor into EDTA-treated Vacutainer tubes. Ficoll-Paque density-gradient centrifugation was used to isolate PBMCs, with at least 6 million obtained per sample. Total RNA, at least 5 micrograms per sample, was extracted from PBMCs with Trizol reagent. For every donor, flow cytometry on a PBMC aliquot measured the percentage of naive CD45RAhigh/CD27high T cells. This clonotype appeared a few times. It has no known antigen specificity. Per-base quality was not reported, and no clone a single base away is much larger than it. The library was generated by 5' RACE. For sequencing, an Illumina HiSeq 2500 was employed. A second PCR of about 7 to 12 cycles was performed with a sample-barcoded 5' primer and a J-beta primer mix. A unique molecular identifier was introduced onto each TCR beta cDNA molecule by a template-switch 5' adaptor carrying 12 random nucleotides. Each sample yielded at least 2.5 million CDR3-containing paired-end reads. All of the RNA was converted into first-strand cDNA using the Mint cDNA synthesis kit, with a TRBC-specific oligonucleotide serving as the primer. After uracil-DNA glycosylase treatment, a first 18-cycle PCR used universal primers M1SS and BC2_uni_R on all cDNA. The original methods were these. Each sample was normalized by randomly selecting 1 million high-quality reads, each carrying a distinct molecular identifier. Reads sharing molecular identifiers were discarded rather than binned into consensus sequences. CDR3 identification, clonotype clustering and error correction used MiTCR with a Q25 quality threshold and the strictest error-elimination algorithm. A nonparametric unseen species model with Euler transformation was used to estimate a lower bound on total TCR beta diversity. The raw public reads went through TCRdb reprocessing: fastp at Q25, MiXCR clone calling, in-frame beta chains kept. Identical CDR3 protein sequences are pooled into one entry, listed with their most common genes and DNA. The V and J calls and clone size come from TCRdb's table, not from the authors' own analysis. For this sample the table gives some 1.5 million distinct CDR3 sequences, of which around 40% were detected only once. The ten most abundant clones make up approximately 4.1% of the sample.

The research as a whole found: The percentage of naive T cells measured by flow cytometry correlated strongly with observed TCR beta diversity. Donor CMV infection status was unknown, potentially confounding age-related changes in expanded clonotypes. The long-lived group showed more naive CD4+ T cells, fewer expanded clones and increased TCR diversity than the aged group, suggesting age selection. Estimates of total diversity based on one million sequenced T cells were regarded as lower bounds and as underestimates. As age increased, observed TCR beta diversity per million T cells dropped in a roughly linear way, and a significant reduction was already evident by age 40. Conclusive comparison of naive and antigen-experienced compartments was prevented by the profiling of bulk unsorted PBMCs.

This TCR derives from a woman aged 18-30 years in good health. The specimen was blood.

CDR3 sequence: CSARLRAYEQYF. The sequenced DNA: TGCAGTGCTCGACTACGCGCCTACGAGCAGTACTTC. The chain is made from TRBV20-1 and TRBJ2-7; tentative D gene TRBD2, with 5 bases matching. CDR1 and CDR2 are read off the germline V gene (reference sequence) as DFQATT and SNEGSKA. Reading from cysteine to phenylalanine, the CDR3 counts 12 amino acids. Only the CDR3 portion is preserved as DNA: 36 bases, with reading frame beginning at the first base. V loses 5 bases, J loses 2 bases, and the germline ends lie 10 bases apart.